Given below is one T cell receptor (beta chain) in context. The source of the sample is a study of shared clonotypes between healthy human individuals. Several immunoSEQ plates received, in even portions, the genomic DNA of each subset. TCRdb's table, derived via immunoSEQ multiplex PCR, lists solely in-frame clones and lacks some. Here the sample spans over a million clones, approximately 80% being singletons. The receptor was isolated from a man aged 18 to 30 in good health. Some clones in this sample may be carry-over from other donors' samples. The sequencing input was memory CD4+ T cells from PBMCs. This sample's subset: CD45RA-negative fraction.

The chain's CDR3 is CASSLDGPRRNTQYF. In DNA, the CDR3 is TGTGCCAGCAGCTTGGACGGGCCCCGTAGAAATACGCAGTATTTT. The gene calls are TRBV5-4 and TRBJ2-3; D uncertain. Germline V gives CDR1 SGHNT, CDR2 YYREEE (reference sequence). V gave up 0 bases and J gave up 7 bases, with 15 bases separating them. This CDR3 has 15 amino acids.